The 19 T cell receptor beta chains listed next were all sequenced from one sample in a study of blood T cell repertoires in COVID-19. TCRdb keeps only in-frame clones here, not all; method: immunoSEQ multiplex PCR. Altogether roughly 130,000 clones are present, roughly 80% being singletons, with the ten largest covering 5.5%. The sequencing sample was made of PBMCs or T cells enriched from blood (not recorded which). The receptor set was obtained from a man aged 35-49 years with acute COVID-19.

There are many counts of this clone. The chain links TRBV14 to TRBJ1-3, with D possibly matching TRBD1 (6 bases). V was pared by 4 bases and J by 7 bases, with 20 bases between. The CDR3 covers 16 residues. In germline, CDR1 is SGHDN, CDR2 FVKESK. The CDR3 DNA is TGTGCCAGCAGCCGATTCACACAGGGCCCGGGGAACACCATATATTTT. It is translated as CASSRFTQGPGNTIYF. Looking up the rest from reference TRBV14 and TRBJ1-3 gives the full variable domain: EAGVTQFPSHSVIEKGQTVTLRCDPISGHDNLYWYRRVMGKEIKFLLHFVKESKQDESGMPNNRFLAERTGGTYSTLKVQPAELEDSGVYFCASSRFTQGPGNTIYFGEGSWLTVV.

The J gene is TRBJ2-7, the V gene TRBV19; D is unclear. CDR3 length: 12 amino acids. Trimming left V 6 bases short and J 0 bases short, with 6 bases between. Per germline, CDR1 LNHDA and CDR2 SQIVND (reference sequence). CDR3 protein: CASRDNSYEQYF. CDR3 sequence (DNA): TGTGCCAGTAGAGACAACTCCTACGAGCAGTACTTC.

The rearrangement joins TRBV30 to TRBJ1-5; no clear D. Trimming removed 5 bases from V and 5 bases from J, with 13 bases in between. The CDR3 runs 13 residues. CDR1 is GTSNPN, CDR2 SVGIG, per germline (reference sequence). CDR3 nucleotides: TGTGCCTGGGGAGGTAACAGAGATCAGCCCCAGCATTTT. This codes for CAWGGNRDQPQHF.

This rearrangement joins TRBV28 to TRBJ2-1; 9 nucleotides line up with TRBD1. J was trimmed by 8 bases and V by 5 bases; bases with no gene match: 10. The CDR3 totals 15 residues. Germline-derived CDR1 and CDR2 are MDHEN and SYDVKM. This CDR3 reads CASSRPGQGNHEQFF. The CDR3 region has the DNA TGTGCCAGCAGTAGGCCGGGACAGGGTAATCATGAGCAGTTCTTC.

The chain is built from TRBV29-1 and TRBJ1-1; 8 bases agree with TRBD1. The J segment lost 5 bases and the V segment lost 4 bases, leaving 12 bases of the junction unmatched. The germline V gene encodes CDR1 SQVTM and CDR2 ANQGSEA. The length of the CDR3 is 15 residues. CDR3 amino acids: CSVVGDRRTGTEAFF. In DNA form, the CDR3 reads TGCAGCGTTGTTGGGGACAGGCGGACGGGGACTGAAGCTTTCTTT.

The chain has TRBV4-1 and TRBJ1-1; D gene unclear. CDR3 length: 12 residues. The germline V gene has CDR1 MGHRA and CDR2 YSYEKL. The V end lost 3 bases, the J end lost 6 bases, and 8 bases lay between the germline ends. The CDR3 spells CASSHINSEAFF. In nucleotides, the CDR3 is TGCGCCAGCAGCCATATAAACTCTGAAGCTTTCTTT.

V usage is TRBV19 and J usage is TRBJ2-2; no reliable D call. Looked up from germline, CDR1 is LNHDA and CDR2 is SQIVND (reference sequence). This CDR3 is built from 14 residues. V was cut by 4 bases and J by 0 bases, with 6 bases left in between. DNA for the CDR3: TGTGCCAGTAGTAGCAGCGCGAACACCGGGGAGCTGTTTTTT. This sequence encodes CASSSSANTGELFF.

DNA for the CDR3: TGTGCCAGCAGGCTGACTAGCGGGGGCCGATCGAGCTCCTACGAGCAGTACTTC. Protein: CASRLTSGGRSSSYEQYF. The rearrangement uses TRBV28 and TRBJ2-7; 12 nucleotides line up with TRBD2. J lost 0 bases, V lost 6 bases, and 12 bases had no gene match. The CDR3 extends over 18 amino acids. Germline V lookup: CDR1 MDHEN, CDR2 SYDVKM.

In regard to this clone: A much bigger clone sits one base away, suggesting this may be a read error. The rearrangement links TRBV25-1 to TRBJ1-3; no definite D call. Germline V CDR1 and CDR2: MGHDK, SYGVNS. CDR3 length: 13 amino acids. V was cut by 4 bases and J by 2 bases, with 6 bases left in between. The CDR3 is CASSVSPGNTIYF. CDR3 coding DNA: TGTGCCAGCAGTGTGAGCCCTGGAAACACCATATATTTT. Full variable domain (missing parts from reference TRBV25-1 and TRBJ1-3): EADIYQTPRYLVIGTGKKITLECSQTMGHDKMYWYQQDPGMELHLIHYSYGVNSTEKGDLSSESTVSRIRTEHFPLTLESARPSHTSQYLCASSVSPGNTIYFGEGSWLTVV.

This clone appeared once. The chain joins TRBV4-1 to TRBJ2-2; 12 positions agree with TRBD2. The CDR3 has 17 residues. Germline loops: CDR1 MGHRA, CDR2 YSYEKL. Unmatched junction bases numbered 5, after V lost 1 base and J lost 5 bases. This CDR3 is CASSQALLAGGTGELFF. In DNA form, the CDR3 reads TGCGCCAGCAGCCAAGCTCTCCTAGCGGGGGGGACCGGGGAGCTGTTTTTT.

The chain recombines TRBV23-1 with TRBJ1-2; maybe TRBD1 (5 bases). TRBV23-1 is recorded as an ORF, its role being uncertain. This CDR3 has 14 residues. The germline V and J ends were trimmed by 8 bases and 2 bases, with 15 bases remaining between them. CDR3 sequence (DNA): TGCGCCAGCTGCGGGGCCCAAGGCAACTATGGCTACACCTTC. Translated: CASCGAQGNYGYTF.

The chain links TRBV15 to TRBJ2-3; TRBD2 matches 8 bases. Per germline, CDR1 LNHNV and CDR2 YYDKDF (reference sequence). The CDR3 is 16 amino acids. The V segment lost 0 bases and the J segment 0 bases; nucleotides outside the gene matches: 2. In DNA form, the CDR3 reads TGTGCCACCAGCAGAGATCCGGGGGGGAGCACAGATACGCAGTATTTT. Residues: CATSRDPGGSTDTQYF. The full variable domain, in which reference TRBV15 and TRBJ2-3 provide the parts outside the CDR3, is DAMVIQNPRYQVTQFGKPVTLSCSQTLNHNVMYWYQQKSSQAPKLLFHYYDKDFNNEADTPDNFQSRRPNTSFCFLDIRSPGLGDTAMYLCATSRDPGGSTDTQYFGPGTRLTVL.

The genes are TRBV11-2 and TRBJ2-7; 8 positions agree with TRBD2. From germline, CDR1 is SGHAT and CDR2 FQNNGV. This CDR3 region has 15 residues. V was clipped by 0 bases and J by 4 bases; unmatched bases: 5. The CDR3 protein is CASSLDRGGRYEQYF. CDR3 DNA: TGTGCCAGCAGCTTAGATCGGGGGGGCAGGTACGAGCAGTACTTC.

This chain joins TRBV6-2 or TRBV6-3 and TRBJ2-2, with a weak D call TRBD2 (6 bases). The CDR3 covers 19 residues. The germline V and J ends were trimmed by 0 bases and 4 bases, with 21 bases remaining between them. Germline V gene sequence: CDR1 MNHEY, CDR2 SVGEGT. Here the CDR3 reads CASSYSMRRLGQTTGELFF. In DNA, the CDR3 is TGTGCCAGCAGTTACTCGATGCGGCGACTAGGTCAAACCACCGGGGAGCTGTTTTTT.

The chain couples TRBV19 to TRBJ2-3, with D possibly TRBD1 on 6 matching bases. The V gene's germline CDR1 is LNHDA and CDR2 SQIVND (reference sequence). V shed 4 bases and J shed 0 bases, with 8 bases lying between them. The CDR3 is 14 amino acids. CDR3 nucleotides: TGTGCCAGTAGTAAAGACAGGAGCACAGATACGCAGTATTTT. Residues: CASSKDRSTDTQYF.

This clone is a singleton in its sample. The V and J genes are TRBV25-1 and TRBJ1-1; D is unresolved. This CDR3 contains 15 residues. Trimming shortened V by 1 base and J by 4 bases, and 13 bases separated the two germline ends. Germline V gene sequence: CDR1 MGHDK, CDR2 SYGVNS. CDR3: CASSELGVAATEAFF. As DNA, the CDR3 is TGTGCCAGCAGTGAATTGGGTGTTGCGGCCACTGAAGCTTTCTTT.

The chain employs TRBV6-5 and TRBJ2-7, with D maybe TRBD2 (6 bases). V shed 4 bases and J shed 0 bases, with 16 bases lying between them. The CDR3 has 16 residues. Germline V gene sequence: CDR1 MNHEY, CDR2 SVGAGI. The CDR3 nucleotides are TGTGCCAGCAGTTCCGATGGGGACTCAAGCTCCTACGAGCAGTACTTC. Translation: CASSSDGDSSSYEQYF.

V gene TRBV9 combines with J gene TRBJ1-5; 10 bases fit TRBD1. This CDR3 has 16 residues. V dropped 4 bases and J dropped 4; count of bases not matched to a gene: 8. Germline-derived CDR1 and CDR2 are SGDLS and YYNGEE. The CDR3 loop reads CASSPVRGQGNQPQHF. The CDR3 DNA reads TGTGCCAGCAGCCCCGTTCGGGGACAGGGGAATCAGCCCCAGCATTTT.

This clone was detected a few times. The V call is TRBV19, the J call TRBJ2-2; 9 bases agree with TRBD1. The CDR3 length is 13 residues. Per the germline V gene, CDR1 is LNHDA and CDR2 is SQIVND (reference sequence). V shed 5 bases, J shed 6 bases, and the junction held 1 base outside the gene matches. Here the CDR3 reads CASSRTGAGELFF. The CDR3 DNA follows: TGTGCCAGTAGTCGGACAGGGGCCGGGGAGCTGTTTTTT.